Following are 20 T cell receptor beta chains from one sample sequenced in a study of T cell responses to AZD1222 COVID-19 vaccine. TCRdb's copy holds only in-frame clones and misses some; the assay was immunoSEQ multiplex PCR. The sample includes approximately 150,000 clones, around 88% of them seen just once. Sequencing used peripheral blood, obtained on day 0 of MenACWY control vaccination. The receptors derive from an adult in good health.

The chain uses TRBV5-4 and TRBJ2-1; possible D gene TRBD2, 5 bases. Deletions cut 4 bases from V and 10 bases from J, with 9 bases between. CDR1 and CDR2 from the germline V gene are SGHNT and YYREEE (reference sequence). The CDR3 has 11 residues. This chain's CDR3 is CASSREGEQFF. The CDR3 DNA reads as TGTGCCAGCAGCCGGGAAGGGGAGCAGTTCTTC.

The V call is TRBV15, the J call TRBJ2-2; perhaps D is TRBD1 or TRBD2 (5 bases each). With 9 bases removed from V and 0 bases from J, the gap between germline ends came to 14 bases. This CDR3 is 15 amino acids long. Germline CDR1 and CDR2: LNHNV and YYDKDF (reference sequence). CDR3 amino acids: CATSPGRTNTGELFF. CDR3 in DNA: TGTGCCACAAGTCCGGGACGTACGAACACCGGGGAGCTGTTTTTT.

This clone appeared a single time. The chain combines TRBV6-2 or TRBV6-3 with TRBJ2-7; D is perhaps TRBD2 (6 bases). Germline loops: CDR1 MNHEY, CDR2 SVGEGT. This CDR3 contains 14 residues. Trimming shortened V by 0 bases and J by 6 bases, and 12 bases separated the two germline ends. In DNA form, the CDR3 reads TGTGCCAGCAGTTACTCGACCAGGAGGGGCGAGCAGTACTTC. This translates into CASSYSTRRGEQYF.

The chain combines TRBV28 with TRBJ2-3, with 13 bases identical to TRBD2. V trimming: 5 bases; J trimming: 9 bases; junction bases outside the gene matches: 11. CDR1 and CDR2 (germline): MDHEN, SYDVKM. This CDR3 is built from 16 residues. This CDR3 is CASSPILRLAGGTQYF. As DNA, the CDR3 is TGTGCCAGCAGTCCCATCCTACGACTAGCGGGAGGAACGCAGTATTTT.

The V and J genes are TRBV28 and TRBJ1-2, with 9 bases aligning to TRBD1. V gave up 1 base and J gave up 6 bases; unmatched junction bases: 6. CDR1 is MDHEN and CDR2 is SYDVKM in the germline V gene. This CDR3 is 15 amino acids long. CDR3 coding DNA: TGTGCCAGCAGTTTATCCCCGGGGACAGGGCATGGCTACACCTTC. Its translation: CASSLSPGTGHGYTF.

The CDR3 sequence is CASSLGDGLPNTEAFF. As DNA, the CDR3 is TGCGCCAGCAGCTTGGGAGATGGCTTACCGAACACTGAAGCTTTCTTT. This chain connects TRBV5-1 to TRBJ1-1; D ambiguous. The CDR3 contains 16 residues. The germline CDR1 and CDR2 sequences are SGHRS and YFSETQ. The V and J ends lost 0 bases and 1 base respectively, with 13 bases between them. Together with reference TRBV5-1 and TRBJ1-1, the CDR3 gives the full variable domain: KAGVTQTPRYLIKTRGQQVTLSCSPISGHRSVSWYQQTPGQGLQFLFEYFSETQRNKGNFPGRFSGRQFSNSRSEMNVSTLELGDSALYLCASSLGDGLPNTEAFFGQGTRLTVV.

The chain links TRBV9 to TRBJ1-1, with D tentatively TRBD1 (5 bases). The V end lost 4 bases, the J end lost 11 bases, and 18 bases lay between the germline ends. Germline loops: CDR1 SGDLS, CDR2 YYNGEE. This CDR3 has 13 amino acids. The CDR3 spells CASSPGTQPRAFF. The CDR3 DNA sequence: TGTGCCAGCAGCCCCGGGACGCAGCCGCGGGCTTTCTTT.

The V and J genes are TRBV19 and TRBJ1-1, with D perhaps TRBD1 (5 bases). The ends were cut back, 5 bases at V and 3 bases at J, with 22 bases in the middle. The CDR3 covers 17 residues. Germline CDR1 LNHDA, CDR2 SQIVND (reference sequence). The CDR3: CASSPTVDRSRDTEAFF. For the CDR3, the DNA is TGTGCCAGTAGTCCCACGGTCGACAGATCCAGGGACACTGAAGCTTTCTTT.

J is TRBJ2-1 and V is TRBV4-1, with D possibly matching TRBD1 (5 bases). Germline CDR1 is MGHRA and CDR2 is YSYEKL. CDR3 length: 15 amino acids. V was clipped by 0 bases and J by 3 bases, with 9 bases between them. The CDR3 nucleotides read TGCGCCAGCAGCCAAGACAGGGAAAACTACAATGAGCAGTTCTTC. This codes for CASSQDRENYNEQFF.

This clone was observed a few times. For the CDR3, the DNA is TGTGCCAGCAGTGAACATGGTAGCAAACTTGATTCACCCCTCCACTTT. This codes for CASSEHGSKLDSPLHF. V usage is TRBV2 and J usage is TRBJ1-6; no reliable D call. The CDR3 spans 16 residues. V was cut by 2 bases and J by 8 bases, with 16 bases left in between. From germline, CDR1 is SNHLY and CDR2 FYNNEI.

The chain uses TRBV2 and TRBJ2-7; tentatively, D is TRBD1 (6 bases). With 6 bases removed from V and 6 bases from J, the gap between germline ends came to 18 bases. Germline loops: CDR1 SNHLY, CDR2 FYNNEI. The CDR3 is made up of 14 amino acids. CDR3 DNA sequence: TGTGCCAGCAGGAATATTAACCCAGGGGCCGAGCAGTACTTC. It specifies CASRNINPGAEQYF.

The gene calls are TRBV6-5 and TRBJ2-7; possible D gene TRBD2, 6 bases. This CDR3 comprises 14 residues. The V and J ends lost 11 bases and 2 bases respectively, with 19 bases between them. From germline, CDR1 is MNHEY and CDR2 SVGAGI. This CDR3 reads CASLSTPGAYEQYF. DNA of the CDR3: TGTGCCTCCCTGTCTACCCCGGGGGCCTACGAGCAGTACTTC.

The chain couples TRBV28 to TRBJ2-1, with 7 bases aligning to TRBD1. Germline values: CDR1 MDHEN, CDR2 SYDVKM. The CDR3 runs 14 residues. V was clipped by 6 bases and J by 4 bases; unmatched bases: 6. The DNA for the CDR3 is TGTGCCAGCAGAAAGGGACAGTCATACAATGAGCAGTTCTTC. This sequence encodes CASRKGQSYNEQFF. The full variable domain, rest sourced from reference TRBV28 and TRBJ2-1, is DVKVTQSSRYLVKRTGEKVFLECVQDMDHENMFWYRQDPGLGLRLIYFSYDVKMKEKGDIPEGYSVSREKKERFSLILESASTNQTSMYLCASRKGQSYNEQFFGPGTRLTVL.

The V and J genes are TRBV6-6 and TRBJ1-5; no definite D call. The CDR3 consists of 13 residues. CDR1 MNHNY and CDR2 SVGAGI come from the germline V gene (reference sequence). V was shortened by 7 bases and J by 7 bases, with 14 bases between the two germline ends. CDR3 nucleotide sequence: TGTGCCAGCATGGAGGGAGGAAACCAGCCCCAGCATTTT. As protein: CASMEGGNQPQHF.

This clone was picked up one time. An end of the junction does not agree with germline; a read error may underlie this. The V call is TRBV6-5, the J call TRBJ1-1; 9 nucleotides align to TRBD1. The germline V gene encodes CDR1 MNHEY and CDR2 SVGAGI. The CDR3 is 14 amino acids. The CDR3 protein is CACSQGQGGSEALF. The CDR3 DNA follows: TGTGCCTGCAGCCAGGGACAGGGCGGTTCTGAAGCTCTCTTT.

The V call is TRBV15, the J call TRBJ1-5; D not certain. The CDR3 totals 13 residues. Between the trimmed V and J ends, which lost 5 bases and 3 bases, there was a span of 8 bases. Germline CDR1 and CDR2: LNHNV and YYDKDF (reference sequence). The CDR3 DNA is TGTGCCACCAGCGACCGACACAATCAGCCCCAGCATTTT. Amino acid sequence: CATSDRHNQPQHF. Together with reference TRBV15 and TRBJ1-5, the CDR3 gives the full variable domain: DAMVIQNPRYQVTQFGKPVTLSCSQTLNHNVMYWYQQKSSQAPKLLFHYYDKDFNNEADTPDNFQSRRPNTSFCFLDIRSPGLGDTAMYLCATSDRHNQPQHFGDGTRLSIL.

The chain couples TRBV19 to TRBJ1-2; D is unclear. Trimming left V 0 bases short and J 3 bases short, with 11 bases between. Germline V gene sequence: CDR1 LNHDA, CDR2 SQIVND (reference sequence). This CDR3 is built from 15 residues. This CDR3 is CASSIEQGFHYGYTF. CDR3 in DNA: TGTGCCAGTAGTATAGAACAAGGCTTCCACTATGGCTACACCTTC.

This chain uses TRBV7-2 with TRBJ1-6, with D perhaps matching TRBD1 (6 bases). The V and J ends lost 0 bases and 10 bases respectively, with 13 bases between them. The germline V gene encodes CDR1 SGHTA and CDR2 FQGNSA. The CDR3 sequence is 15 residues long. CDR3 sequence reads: CASSLAPGAKSPLHF. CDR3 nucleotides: TGTGCCAGCAGCTTAGCACCGGGGGCCAAATCACCCCTCCACTTT.

The CDR3 reads CAWGDLGAGANVLTF. In DNA, the CDR3 is TGTGCCTGGGGGGACCTAGGGGCTGGGGCCAACGTCCTGACTTTC. The J gene is TRBJ2-6, the V gene TRBV30; possibly TRBD1 or TRBD2 for D (5 bases each). Germline V gene data show CDR1 as GTSNPN and CDR2 as SVGIG (reference sequence). Trimming removed 5 bases at V and 2 bases at J, with 13 bases between. CDR3 length: 15 amino acids.

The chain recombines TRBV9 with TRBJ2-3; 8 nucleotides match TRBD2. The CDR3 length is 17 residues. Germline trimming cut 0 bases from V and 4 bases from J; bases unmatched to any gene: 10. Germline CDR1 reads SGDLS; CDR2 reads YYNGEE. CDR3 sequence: CASSVGVSGRPPDTQYF. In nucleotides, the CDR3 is TGTGCCAGCAGCGTAGGGGTCAGCGGGAGACCTCCAGATACGCAGTATTTT.